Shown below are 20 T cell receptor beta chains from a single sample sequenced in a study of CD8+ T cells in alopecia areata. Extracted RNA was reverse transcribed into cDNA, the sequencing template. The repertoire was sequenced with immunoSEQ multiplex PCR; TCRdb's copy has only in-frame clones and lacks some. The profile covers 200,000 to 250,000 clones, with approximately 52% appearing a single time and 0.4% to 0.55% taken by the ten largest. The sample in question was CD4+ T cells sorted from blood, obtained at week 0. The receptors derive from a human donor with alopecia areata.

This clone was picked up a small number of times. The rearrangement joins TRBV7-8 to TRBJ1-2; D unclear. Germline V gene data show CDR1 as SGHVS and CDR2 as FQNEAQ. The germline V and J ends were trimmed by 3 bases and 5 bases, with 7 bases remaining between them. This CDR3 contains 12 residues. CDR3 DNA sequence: TGTGCCAGCAGCTTCACAGTTTATGGCTACACCTTC. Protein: CASSFTVYGYTF.

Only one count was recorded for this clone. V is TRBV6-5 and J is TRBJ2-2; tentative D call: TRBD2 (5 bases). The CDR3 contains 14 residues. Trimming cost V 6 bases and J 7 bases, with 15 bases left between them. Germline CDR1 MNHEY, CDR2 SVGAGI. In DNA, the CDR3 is TGTGCCAGCAGCAACACGGTCGGGGTCGGGGAGCTGTTTTTT. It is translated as CASSNTVGVGELFF.

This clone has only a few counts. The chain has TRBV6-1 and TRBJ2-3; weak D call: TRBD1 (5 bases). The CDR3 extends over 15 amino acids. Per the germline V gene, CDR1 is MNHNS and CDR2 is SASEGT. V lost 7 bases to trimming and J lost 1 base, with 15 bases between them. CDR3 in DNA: TGTGCCAGCATATTATCAGGGCTTGGCACAGATACGCAGTATTTT. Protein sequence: CASILSGLGTDTQYF.

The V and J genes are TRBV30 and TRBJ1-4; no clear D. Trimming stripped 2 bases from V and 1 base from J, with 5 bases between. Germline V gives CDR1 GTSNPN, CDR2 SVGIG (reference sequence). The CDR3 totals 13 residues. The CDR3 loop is CAWSWRTNEKLFF. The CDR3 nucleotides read TGTGCCTGGAGTTGGAGAACTAATGAAAAACTGTTTTTT.

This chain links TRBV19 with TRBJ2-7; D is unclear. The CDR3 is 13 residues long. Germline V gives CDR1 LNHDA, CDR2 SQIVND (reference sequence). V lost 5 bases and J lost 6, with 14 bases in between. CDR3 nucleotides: TGTGCCAGTAGTGCCCCCGGCCATTCCGAGCAGTACTTC. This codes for CASSAPGHSEQYF.

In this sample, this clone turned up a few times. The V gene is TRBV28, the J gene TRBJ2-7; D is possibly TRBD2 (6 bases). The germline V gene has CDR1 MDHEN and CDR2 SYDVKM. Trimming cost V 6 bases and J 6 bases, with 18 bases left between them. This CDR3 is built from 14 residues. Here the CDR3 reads CASRATGGRFEQYF. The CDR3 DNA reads TGTGCCAGCAGGGCCACTGGGGGGAGGTTCGAGCAGTACTTC.

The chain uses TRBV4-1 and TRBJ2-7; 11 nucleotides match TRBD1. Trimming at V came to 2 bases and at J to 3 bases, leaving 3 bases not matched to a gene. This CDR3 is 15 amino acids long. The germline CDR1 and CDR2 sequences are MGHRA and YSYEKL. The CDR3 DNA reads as TGCGCCAGCAGCCAACCGGGACAGGGGGTCTACGAGCAGTACTTC. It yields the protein CASSQPGQGVYEQYF.

The CDR3, as DNA: TGTGCCAGCAGCGGCTGGAGGTCCTACAATGAGCAGTTCTTC. Its protein product is CASSGWRSYNEQFF. V is TRBV9 and J is TRBJ2-1; a possible D gene is TRBD2 (5 bases). CDR3 length: 14 amino acids. The V and J ends lost 3 bases and 1 base respectively, with 8 bases between them. Per germline, CDR1 SGDLS and CDR2 YYNGEE.

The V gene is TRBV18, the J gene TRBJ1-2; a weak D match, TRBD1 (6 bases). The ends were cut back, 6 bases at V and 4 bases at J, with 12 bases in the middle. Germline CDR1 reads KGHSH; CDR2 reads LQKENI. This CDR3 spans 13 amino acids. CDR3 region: CASSPGGGYGYTF. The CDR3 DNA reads TGTGCCAGCTCTCCCGGGGGCGGCTATGGCTACACCTTC. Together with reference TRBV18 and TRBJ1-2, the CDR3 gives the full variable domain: NAGVMQNPRHLVRRRGQEARLRCSPMKGHSHVYWYRQLPEEGLKFMVYLQKENIIDESGMPKERFSAEFPKEGPSILRIQQVVRGDSAAYFCASSPGGGYGYTFGSGTRLTVV.

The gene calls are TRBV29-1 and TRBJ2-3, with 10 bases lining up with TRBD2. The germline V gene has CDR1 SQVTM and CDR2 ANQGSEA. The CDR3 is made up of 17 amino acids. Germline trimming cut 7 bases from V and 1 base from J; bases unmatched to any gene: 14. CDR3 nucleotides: TGCAGCGCCTCTGCATTTAGGACTAGCGGAGGCACAGATACGCAGTATTTT. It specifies CSASAFRTSGGTDTQYF.

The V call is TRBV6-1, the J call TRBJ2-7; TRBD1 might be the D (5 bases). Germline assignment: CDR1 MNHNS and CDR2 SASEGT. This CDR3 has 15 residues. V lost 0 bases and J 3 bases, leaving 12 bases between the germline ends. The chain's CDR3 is CASSEALGQGYEQYF. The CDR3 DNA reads TGTGCCAGCAGTGAAGCGCTAGGGCAGGGCTACGAGCAGTACTTC.

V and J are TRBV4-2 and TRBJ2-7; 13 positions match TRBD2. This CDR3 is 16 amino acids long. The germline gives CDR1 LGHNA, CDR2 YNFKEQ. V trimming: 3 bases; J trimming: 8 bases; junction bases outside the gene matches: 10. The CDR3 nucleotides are TGTGCCAGCAGCCAGGGTACTAGCGGGGGGGCTCTGAAGCAGTACTTC. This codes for CASSQGTSGGALKQYF.

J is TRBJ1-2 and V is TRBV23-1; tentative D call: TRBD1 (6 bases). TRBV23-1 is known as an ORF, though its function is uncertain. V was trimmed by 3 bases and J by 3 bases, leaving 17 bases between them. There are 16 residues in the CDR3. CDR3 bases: TGCGCCAGCAGTCAGACACAGGGTTATTATGACTATGGCTACACCTTC. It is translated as CASSQTQGYYDYGYTF.

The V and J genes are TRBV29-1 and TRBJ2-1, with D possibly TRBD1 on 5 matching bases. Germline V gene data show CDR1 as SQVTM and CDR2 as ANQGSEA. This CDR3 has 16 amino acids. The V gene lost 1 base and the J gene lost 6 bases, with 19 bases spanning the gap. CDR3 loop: CSVEVSWGLKPNEQFF. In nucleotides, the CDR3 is TGCAGCGTTGAAGTCTCTTGGGGCTTAAAGCCCAATGAGCAGTTCTTC.

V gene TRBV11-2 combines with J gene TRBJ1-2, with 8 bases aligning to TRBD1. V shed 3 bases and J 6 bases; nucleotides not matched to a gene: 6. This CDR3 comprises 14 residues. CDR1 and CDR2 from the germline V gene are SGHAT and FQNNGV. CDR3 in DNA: TGTGCCAGCAGCTTTGGGACGGGACAGGATGGCTACACCTTC. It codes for CASSFGTGQDGYTF.

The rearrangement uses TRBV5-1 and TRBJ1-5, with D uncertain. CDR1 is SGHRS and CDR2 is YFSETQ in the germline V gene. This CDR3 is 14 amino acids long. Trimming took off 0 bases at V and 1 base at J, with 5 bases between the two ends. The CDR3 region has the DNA TGCGCCAGCAGCTTGGGGGAGAGCAATCAGCCCCAGCATTTT. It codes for CASSLGESNQPQHF.

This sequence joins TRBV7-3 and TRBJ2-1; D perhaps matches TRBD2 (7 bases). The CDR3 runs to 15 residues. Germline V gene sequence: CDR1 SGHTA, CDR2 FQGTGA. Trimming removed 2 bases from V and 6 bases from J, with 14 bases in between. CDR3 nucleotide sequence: TGTGCCAGCAGCTTATCGCGGGGGCAAGGCAATGAGCAGTTCTTC. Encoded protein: CASSLSRGQGNEQFF.

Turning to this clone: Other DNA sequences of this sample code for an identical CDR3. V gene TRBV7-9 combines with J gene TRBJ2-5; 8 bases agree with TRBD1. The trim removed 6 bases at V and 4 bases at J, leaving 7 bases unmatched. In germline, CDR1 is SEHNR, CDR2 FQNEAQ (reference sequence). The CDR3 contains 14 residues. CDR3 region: CASRPGQGIETQYF. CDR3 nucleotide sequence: TGTGCCAGCAGACCCGGACAGGGAATAGAGACCCAGTACTTC.

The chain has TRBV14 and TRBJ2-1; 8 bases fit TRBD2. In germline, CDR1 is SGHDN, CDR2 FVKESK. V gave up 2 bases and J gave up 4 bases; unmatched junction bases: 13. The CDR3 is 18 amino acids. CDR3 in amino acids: CASSQLFLSGSGYNEQFF. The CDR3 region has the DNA TGTGCCAGCAGCCAACTCTTTTTAAGCGGGAGCGGATACAATGAGCAGTTCTTC.

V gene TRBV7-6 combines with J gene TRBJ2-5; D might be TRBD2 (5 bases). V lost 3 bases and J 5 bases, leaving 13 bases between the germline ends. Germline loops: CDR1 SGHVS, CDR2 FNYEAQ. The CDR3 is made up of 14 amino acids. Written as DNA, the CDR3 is TGTGCCAGCAGCTTCTCGGCAAGAGGGGAGACCCAGTACTTC. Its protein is CASSFSARGETQYF.